The 26 T cell receptor beta chains below come from one sample, sequenced in a study of early T cells in non-severe SARS-CoV-2 infection. TCRdb re-derived calls from the 5' RACE reads in MiXCR, one entry per CDR3 protein. Among tens of thousands of distinct CDR3 sequences listed, over 10% were seen once. Sequencing used whole blood, obtained at baseline. The origin of the receptors is an adult who was a healthcare worker with PCR-confirmed SARS-CoV-2 infection or an uninfected control (not recorded which).

The chain employs TRBV5-1 and TRBJ1-2, with D uncertain. This CDR3 comprises 14 residues. Trimming shortened V by 6 bases and J by 4 bases, and 16 bases separated the two germline ends. CDR1 is SGHRS, CDR2 YFSETQ, per germline. The CDR3 nucleotides read TGCGCCAGCAAGGAAGACACCCCCGGCTATGGCTACACCTTC. Protein sequence: CASKEDTPGYGYTF.

This clonotype was seen only a few times. V is TRBV6-2 or TRBV6-3 and J is TRBJ2-7; TRBD2 is a possible D gene (6 bases). With 2 bases removed from V and 4 bases from J, the gap between germline ends came to 12 bases. CDR3 size: 14 residues. Germline V gene data show CDR1 as MNHEY and CDR2 as SVGEGT. The CDR3 DNA reads as TGTGCCAGCAGTTACAAAGGAGGGGTATACGAGCAGTACTTC. This gives the protein CASSYKGGVYEQYF.

The chain recombines TRBV9 with TRBJ2-3; D is perhaps TRBD1 (6 bases). From germline, CDR1 is SGDLS and CDR2 YYNGEE. The CDR3 consists of 12 residues. Trimming pared 0 bases from V and 8 bases from J, leaving 7 bases between. DNA of the CDR3: TGTGCCAGCAGCGTAGTAGGGGGTACGCAGTATTTT. Its translation is CASSVVGGTQYF.

This clonotype appeared many times. The chain is built from TRBV20-1 and TRBJ1-5; maybe TRBD1 (5 bases). Trimming took 3 bases from V and 2 from J, leaving 8 bases between them. The germline V gene encodes CDR1 DFQATT and CDR2 SNEGSKA (reference sequence). CDR3 length equals 13 residues. The CDR3 bases are TGCAGTGCTAGGCTAGGGGGCAATCAGCCCCAGCATTTT. This sequence encodes CSARLGGNQPQHF.

This clonotype has only a few counts. The rearrangement links TRBV14 to TRBJ2-1; D unclear. The V gene's germline CDR1 is SGHDN and CDR2 FVKESK. V was pared by 1 base and J by 9 bases, with 7 bases between. The CDR3 loop spans 12 amino acids. As DNA, the CDR3 is TGTGCCAGCAGCCAAGTATTCGGTGAGCAGTTCTTC. Protein: CASSQVFGEQFF.

This chain connects TRBV11-2 to TRBJ1-2; a possible D gene is TRBD1 (6 bases). The germline V and J ends were trimmed by 2 bases and 4 bases, with 11 bases remaining between them. CDR3 length equals 14 residues. Germline CDR1 reads SGHAT; CDR2 reads FQNNGV. The CDR3 sequence: CASSLQQGGYGYTF. The DNA for the CDR3 is TGTGCCAGCAGCTTACAACAGGGCGGCTATGGCTACACCTTC.

Concerning this clonotype: An end of the junction does not agree with germline; a read error may underlie this. The rearrangement links TRBV7-7 to TRBJ2-4; TRBD1 aligns across 8 bases. Germline assignment: CDR1 SSHAT and CDR2 FNYEAQ (reference sequence). CDR3 length: 18 amino acids. DNA of the CDR3: TGTGCTAGCAGCTTACCGGACAGGGCCGTTCTAGCCAAAAACATTCAGTACTTC. The encoded protein is CASSLPDRAVLAKNIQYF.

This clonotype has a count of ten or more. The chain recombines TRBV2 with TRBJ2-1, with D tentatively TRBD1 or TRBD2 (5 bases each). Germline loops: CDR1 SNHLY, CDR2 FYNNEI. The germline V and J ends were trimmed by 3 bases and 9 bases, with 15 bases remaining between them. The length of the CDR3 is 14 residues. For the CDR3, the DNA is TGTGCCAGCAGTGATGGGGGATCGTTCGGTGAGCAGTTCTTC. Its translation is CASSDGGSFGEQFF.

This clonotype has a count of ten or more. The chain combines TRBV7-6 with TRBJ1-6; TRBD1 matches at 8 bases. The CDR3 contains 15 residues. V shed 5 bases and J 5 bases; nucleotides not matched to a gene: 5. CDR1 is SGHVS, CDR2 FNYEAQ, per germline. The CDR3 sequence: CASSPRTGNNSPLHF. In DNA form, the CDR3 reads TGTGCCAGCAGCCCCCGGACAGGGAATAATTCACCCCTCCACTTT. The full variable domain, its missing parts supplied by reference TRBV7-6 and TRBJ1-6, is GAGVSQSPRYKVTKRGQDVALRCDPISGHVSLYWYRQALGQGPEFLTYFNYEAQQDKSGLPNDRFSAERPEGSISTLTIQRTEQRDSAMYRCASSPRTGNNSPLHFGNGTRLTVT.

In its sample, this clonotype is medium-sized. The chain has TRBV12-3 or TRBV12-4 and TRBJ1-5, with D tentatively TRBD1 (5 bases). The CDR3 consists of 14 residues. The germline V and J ends were trimmed by 6 bases and 6 bases, with 15 bases remaining between them. The CDR3 reads CASRRMGDGQPQHF. The CDR3 coding sequence is TGTGCCAGCAGGCGGATGGGGGATGGTCAGCCCCAGCATTTT.

This clonotype was seen repeatedly, ten times or more. The genes are TRBV2 and TRBJ2-2; TRBD1 agrees at 7 bases. CDR1 is SNHLY, CDR2 FYNNEI, per germline. V shed 5 bases and J 7 bases; nucleotides not matched to a gene: 13. The CDR3 is 16 residues long. The CDR3, as DNA: TGTGCCAGCAGTCTTAGACAGGGAGAATTGGGCGGGGAGCTGTTTTTT. It translates to CASSLRQGELGGELFF.

There are many counts of this clonotype. The rearrangement links TRBV15 to TRBJ2-3, with TRBD1 matching 8 bases. The ends lost 3 bases at V and 6 bases at J; junction bases unmatched: 17. CDR1 is LNHNV and CDR2 is YYDKDF in the germline V gene (reference sequence). This CDR3 is built from 18 residues. For the CDR3, the DNA is TGTGCCACCAGCAGGGCCTCGACAGGGGACTTTCTTTCGGATACGCAGTATTTT. Residues: CATSRASTGDFLSDTQYF.

This clonotype was detected many times. The chain couples TRBV12-3 or TRBV12-4 to TRBJ2-3; D unclear. There are 13 residues in the CDR3. V was clipped by 4 bases and J by 4 bases, with 9 bases between them. The CDR3 spells CASSYLGSDTQYF. The DNA for the CDR3 is TGTGCCAGCAGTTATCTAGGGTCAGATACGCAGTATTTT.

This clonotype was counted between two and nine times. The chain couples TRBV29-1 to TRBJ2-1; no reliable D call. This CDR3 is 13 amino acids long. Trimming shortened V by 5 bases and J by 4 bases, and 12 bases separated the two germline ends. Germline loops: CDR1 SQVTM, CDR2 ANQGSEA. The CDR3 here is CSVPLRAYNEQFF. CDR3 nucleotide sequence: TGCAGCGTTCCCCTGCGTGCTTACAATGAGCAGTTCTTC.

As for this clonotype: A read error is possible here, since a much larger clone lies one base away. The gene calls are TRBV2 and TRBJ1-5, with 9 bases aligning to TRBD1. The CDR3 spans 16 residues. Germline V CDR1 and CDR2: SNHLY, FYNNEI. This chain's CDR3 is CASSPSGTGTGQHQHF. CDR3 bases: TGTGCCAGCAGTCCTTCCGGGACAGGGACGGGTCAGCACCAGCATTTT.

This clonotype appeared a few times. The gene calls are TRBV6-2 or TRBV6-3 and TRBJ2-5; D possibly corresponds to TRBD2 (5 bases). The V end was cut by 6 bases, the J end by 9 bases, with 14 bases between. The CDR3 loop spans 12 amino acids. Per the germline V gene, CDR1 is MNHEY and CDR2 is SVGEGT. CDR3 in amino acids: CASSSTRGAQYF. The DNA of the CDR3 is TGTGCCAGCAGCTCCACTCGGGGAGCCCAGTACTTC.

This CDR3 reads CASSYSFYEQYF. In nucleotides, the CDR3 is TGTGCCAGCAGTTACTCGTTCTACGAGCAGTACTTC. The chain carries TRBV6-2 or TRBV6-3 and TRBJ2-7; no firm D call. The V and J ends lost 0 bases and 3 bases respectively, with 3 bases between them. The CDR3 loop spans 12 amino acids. Looked up from germline, CDR1 is MNHEY and CDR2 is SVGEGT.

This clonotype was recorded at least ten times. The chain employs TRBV4-1 and TRBJ2-7; 10 nucleotides match TRBD1. The CDR3 is 16 amino acids. The germline V gene encodes CDR1 MGHRA and CDR2 YSYEKL. The V gene end was trimmed by 2 bases and the J gene end by 6 bases; junction bases not matched to a gene: 10. The CDR3 coding sequence is TGCGCCAGCAGCCAAAGTTCTGGGACAGGGGTCGGCGAGCAGTACTTC. Protein product: CASSQSSGTGVGEQYF.

This chain joins TRBV20-1 and TRBJ2-7, with D hard to call. Trimming took 0 bases from V and 3 from J, leaving 9 bases between them. The CDR3 extends over 13 amino acids. Germline V gene sequence: CDR1 DFQATT, CDR2 SNEGSKA (reference sequence). CDR3 amino acids: CSARDKSDYEQYF. DNA for the CDR3: TGCAGTGCTAGAGATAAGTCGGACTACGAGCAGTACTTC.

Ten or more counts support this clonotype. This chain uses TRBV5-6 with TRBJ2-1; D is unclear. The germline V and J ends were trimmed by 5 bases and 4 bases, with 10 bases remaining between them. This CDR3 contains 13 residues. The germline V gene has CDR1 SGHDT and CDR2 YYEEEE. The CDR3 coding sequence is TGTGCCAGCAGGATGGTGGGGTACAATGAGCAGTTCTTC. The encoded protein is CASRMVGYNEQFF.

This clonotype has at least ten counts. CDR3 DNA: TGCGCCAGCAGCTTGGGGGGGACCAACTATGGCTACACCTTC. It specifies CASSLGGTNYGYTF. The rearrangement links TRBV5-1 to TRBJ1-2; D is perhaps TRBD1 (5 bases). The ends were cut back, 0 bases at V and 2 bases at J, with 8 bases in the middle. Germline loops: CDR1 SGHRS, CDR2 YFSETQ. The CDR3 is 14 residues long.

The V and J genes are TRBV11-3 and TRBJ1-3, with D unresolved. The CDR3 is 17 residues long. From germline, CDR1 is SGHNT and CDR2 YENEEA. The germline V and J ends were trimmed by 0 bases and 0 bases, with 12 bases remaining between them. This CDR3 is CASSLDFAVFSGNTIYF. CDR3 nucleotides: TGTGCCAGCAGCTTAGATTTCGCAGTCTTCTCTGGAAACACCATATATTTT.

In this sample, this clonotype turned up a few times. The chain combines TRBV7-9 with TRBJ2-2, with 8 bases lining up with TRBD1. Unmatched junction bases numbered 8, after V lost 6 bases and J lost 2 bases. This CDR3 is built from 16 residues. Germline V gene lookup returns CDR1 SEHNR and CDR2 FQNEAQ (reference sequence). The CDR3: CASRSHAGGNTGELFF. CDR3 in DNA: TGTGCCAGCAGGTCTCATGCAGGGGGCAACACCGGGGAGCTGTTTTTT.

V is TRBV6-6 and J is TRBJ2-5, with a tentative D call TRBD2 (6 bases). The CDR3 has 14 residues. Germline V gene sequence: CDR1 MNHNY, CDR2 SVGAGI (reference sequence). Trimming pared 6 bases from V and 5 bases from J, leaving 16 bases between. CDR3 region: CASRRRGPAETQYF. The CDR3 nucleotides are TGTGCCAGCAGACGGCGGGGCCCTGCGGAGACCCAGTACTTC.

The rearrangement links TRBV27 to TRBJ1-2, with 9 bases lining up with TRBD1. The CDR3 has 14 residues. Germline assignment: CDR1 MNHEY and CDR2 SMNVEV (reference sequence). V trimming: 5 bases; J trimming: 2 bases; junction bases outside the gene matches: 3. CDR3 residues: CASSHRGPNYGYTF. The CDR3 DNA is TGTGCCAGCAGTCACAGGGGGCCGAACTATGGCTACACCTTC.

To note about this clonotype: Compared with germline, one end of the junction differs, possibly owing to a read error. CDR3 amino acids: CASSLDGQSIQPQHF. The CDR3 region has the DNA TGCGCCAGCAGCTTGGACGGACAGAGCATTCAGCCCCAGCATTTT. The V and J genes are TRBV5-1 and TRBJ1-5, with D perhaps matching TRBD1 (6 bases). The germline V gene encodes CDR1 SGHRS and CDR2 YFSETQ. The CDR3 contains 15 residues. The variable domain in full, completed from reference TRBV5-1 and TRBJ1-5, reads KAGVTQTPRYLIKTRGQQVTLSCSPISGHRSVSWYQQTPGQGLQFLFEYFSETQRNKGNFPGRFSGRQFSNSRSEMNVSTLELGDSALYLCASSLDGQSIQPQHFGDGTRLSIL.